Sequencing of this T cell receptor beta chain was carried out in a study of T-cell memory formation after mild COVID-19 (dated by TCRdb to about 2021). Turning to the overall study: TCR sequence clusters from the two donors were found to be largely donor specific. T-cell clones expanding and contracting after mild COVID-19 in a couple of donors were tracked by longitudinal TCRalpha and TCRbeta repertoire sequencing. The cohort comprised two young, previously healthy adult volunteers, one female and one male. General findings and caveats noted by the study authors: SARS-CoV-2 specificity was not confirmed for the second-wave clones peaking on day 37. Only a couple of mild cases were covered by the study, and larger cohorts that include severe cases with pre-infection samples were considered necessary. Balanced CD4/CD8 phenotypes were observed for clones contracting from day 15 to 85, whereas a bias towards CD4+ was observed for a second wave of clones expanding from day 15 to 37. Contracting CD4+ clones were located mainly in the CM and EM memory subsets, whereas CD8+ clones were found to be enriched in EMRA. The detection of some responding clones in pre-infection memory suggests that pre-existing cross-reactive memory T cells joined the SARS-CoV-2 response.

Deletion took 3 bases off V and 6 bases off J, with a span of 12 bases between the germline ends. The CDR3 goes from the cysteine to the phenylalanine over 12 residues. Only CDR3 DNA remains: 36 bases, in frame from the first base. CDR1 and CDR2 (GTSNPN, SVGIG) derive from the germline V gene (reference sequence). Ficoll-Paque density gradient centrifugation was used to isolate PBMCs. Instrument on record: Illumina NovaSeq 6000. TCRalpha and TCRbeta cDNA libraries were constructed by 5'RACE with constant-segment primers, with sample barcodes and unique molecular identifiers being introduced. Trizol reagent was used to extract RNA from every sample. Library amplification was performed in two PCR steps, and a second sample barcode and Illumina TruSeq adapters were introduced in the second step. The libraries were sequenced on an Illumina NovaSeq using 2 x 150 bp paired-end reads. The original pipeline was this. The reads were demultiplexed and collapsed into UMI-guided consensus sequences using migec v1.2.7. With mixcr v2.1.11, UMI consensuses were aligned to TRA and TRB V and J templates and assembled into clonotypes. A clonotype was counted as expanded or contracted only when both edgeR and NoisET called the clonotype significant, with the noise models trained on biological replicates. For edgeR calls, the cutoffs were a false discovery rate-adjusted p below 0.01 and a log2 fold-change threshold of 1. As an exploratory analysis of dynamics, max-normalized trajectories of the 1000 most abundant clonotypes were examined with PCA combined with hierarchical clustering. Separately sequenced CD4+ and CD8+ repertoires were used to assign a CD4 or CD8 phenotype to each responding clone. TCRdb trimmed the raw reads at Q25, called clones with MiXCR and kept productive beta chains. A single entry per CDR3 protein holds the most common genes and DNA from its merged rows. For this entry, the V and J calls and clone size follow TCRdb and not the study's own pipeline. The sample table shows some 410,000 distinct CDR3 sequences, and more than 20% are seen once. The ten largest clones capture around 12% of the sample.

As for this clonotype: There is no known antigen for this receptor. Base qualities were left out, and no much larger clone turns up one base away.

This TCR came from an adult woman who had mild COVID-19 (a few samples of this study predate the infection). The sample titles of this study are shuffled in the database, so cell type and time point are left out; the donor was told from shared clones. The sample comprised PBMCs or a T cell subset sorted from them (not recorded which). The sequence links TRBV30 to TRBJ2-7; TRBD1 could be the D gene, as 6 bases match. The CDR3 region: CAWSPTGTEQYF. At the DNA level, the sequence is TGTGCCTGGAGCCCGACAGGCACCGAGCAGTACTTC.